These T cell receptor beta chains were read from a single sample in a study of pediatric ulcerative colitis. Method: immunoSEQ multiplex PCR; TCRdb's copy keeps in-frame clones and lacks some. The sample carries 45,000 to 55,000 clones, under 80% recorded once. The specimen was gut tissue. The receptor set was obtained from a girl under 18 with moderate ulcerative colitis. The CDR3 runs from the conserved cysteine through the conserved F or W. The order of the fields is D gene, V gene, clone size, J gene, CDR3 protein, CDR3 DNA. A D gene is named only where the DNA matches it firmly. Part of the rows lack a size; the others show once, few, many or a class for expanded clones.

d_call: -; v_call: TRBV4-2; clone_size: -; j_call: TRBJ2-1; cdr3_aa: CASSQDQGPYEQFF; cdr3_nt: TGTGCCAGCAGCCAAGACCAGGGGCCGTATGAGCAGTTCTTC
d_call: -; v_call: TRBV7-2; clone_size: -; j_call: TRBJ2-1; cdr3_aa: CASSLWSGRGRGNEQFF; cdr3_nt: TGTGCCAGCAGCTTATGGTCAGGACGAGGTCGAGGCAATGAGCAGTTCTTC
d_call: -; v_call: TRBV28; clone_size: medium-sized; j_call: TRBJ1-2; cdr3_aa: CASSWRGPNYGYTF; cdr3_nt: TGTGCCAGCAGTTGGAGGGGCCCTAACTATGGCTACACCTTC
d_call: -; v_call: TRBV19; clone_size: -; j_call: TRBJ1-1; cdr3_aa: CASSIVGGTEAFF; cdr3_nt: TGTGCCAGTAGTATAGTTGGGGGGACTGAAGCTTTCTTT
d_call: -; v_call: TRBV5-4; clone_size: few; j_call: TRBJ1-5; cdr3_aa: CASSLGSNQPQHF; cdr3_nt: TGTGCCAGCAGCTTAGGGAGCAATCAGCCCCAGCATTTT
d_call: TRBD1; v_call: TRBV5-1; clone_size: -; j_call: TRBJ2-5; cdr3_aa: CASSNSGQGVETQYF; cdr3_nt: TGCGCCAGCAGCAACTCGGGACAGGGGGTAGAGACCCAGTACTTC
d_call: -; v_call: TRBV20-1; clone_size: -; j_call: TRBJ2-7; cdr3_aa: CSATDGREQYF; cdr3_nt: TGCAGTGCCACTGATGGGCGCGAGCAGTACTTC
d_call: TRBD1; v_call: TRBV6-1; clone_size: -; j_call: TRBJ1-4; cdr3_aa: CASSEVDRPAKLFF; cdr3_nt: TGTGCCAGCAGTGAAGTGGACAGGCCGGCAAAACTGTTTTTT
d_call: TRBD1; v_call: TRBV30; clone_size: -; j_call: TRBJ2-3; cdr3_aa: CAWRGTGTDTQYF; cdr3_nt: TGTGCCTGGAGGGGGACAGGCACAGATACGCAGTATTTT
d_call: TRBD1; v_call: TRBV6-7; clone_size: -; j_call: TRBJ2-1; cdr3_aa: CASSYTGDRQFF; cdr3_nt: TGTGCCAGCAGTTACACCGGGGACAGGCAGTTCTTC
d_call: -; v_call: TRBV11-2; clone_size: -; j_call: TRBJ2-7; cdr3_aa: CASSSWGGPSYEQYF; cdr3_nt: TGTGCCAGCAGCTCCTGGGGCGGACCGTCCTACGAGCAGTACTTC
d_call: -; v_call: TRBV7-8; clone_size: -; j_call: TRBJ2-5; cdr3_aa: CASSHVGVETQYF; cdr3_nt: TGTGCCAGCAGCCACGTGGGGGTAGAGACCCAGTACTTC
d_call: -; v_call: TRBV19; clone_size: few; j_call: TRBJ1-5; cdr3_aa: CASSTIGGSAGRPQHF; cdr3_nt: TGTGCCAGTAGTACCATCGGGGGGAGTGCGGGGAGGCCCCAGCATTTT